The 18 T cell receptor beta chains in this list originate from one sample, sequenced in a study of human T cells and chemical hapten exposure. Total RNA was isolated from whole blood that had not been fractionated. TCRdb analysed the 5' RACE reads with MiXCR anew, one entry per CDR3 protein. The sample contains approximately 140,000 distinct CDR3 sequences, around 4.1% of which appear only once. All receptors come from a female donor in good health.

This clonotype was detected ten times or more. For the CDR3, the DNA is TGCAGCGCCAACAGGGCGTACTATGGCTACACCTTC. As protein: CSANRAYYGYTF. The chain joins TRBV29-1 to TRBJ1-2; the D gene is possibly TRBD1 (6 bases). With 7 bases removed from V and 3 bases from J, the gap between germline ends came to 12 bases. The CDR3 spans 12 residues. CDR1 and CDR2 (germline): SQVTM, ANQGSEA.

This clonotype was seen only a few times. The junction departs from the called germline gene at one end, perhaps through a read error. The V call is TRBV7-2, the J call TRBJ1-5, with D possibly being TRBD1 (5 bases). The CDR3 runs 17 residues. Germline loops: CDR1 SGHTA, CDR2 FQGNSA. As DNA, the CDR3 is TGTGCCAGCAGATTAGGATCCGGGGCTTATAGCAATCAGCCCCAGCATTTT. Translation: CASRLGSGAYSNQPQHF.

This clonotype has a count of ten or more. The CDR3 loop reads CATSDTGANYGYTF. The CDR3 DNA reads as TGTGCCACCAGTGATACCGGGGCGAACTATGGCTACACCTTC. The chain has TRBV24-1 and TRBJ1-2, with D perhaps TRBD1 (5 bases). This CDR3 has 14 residues. Germline V gene sequence: CDR1 KGHDR, CDR2 SFDVKD. The V gene lost 3 bases and the J gene lost 2 bases, with 9 bases spanning the gap.

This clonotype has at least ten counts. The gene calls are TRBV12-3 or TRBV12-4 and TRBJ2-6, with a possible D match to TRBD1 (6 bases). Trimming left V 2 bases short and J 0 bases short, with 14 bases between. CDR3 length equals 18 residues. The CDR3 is CASSLRGGASSGANVLTF. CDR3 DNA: TGTGCCAGCAGTTTACGAGGGGGTGCCAGCTCTGGGGCCAACGTCCTGACTTTC.

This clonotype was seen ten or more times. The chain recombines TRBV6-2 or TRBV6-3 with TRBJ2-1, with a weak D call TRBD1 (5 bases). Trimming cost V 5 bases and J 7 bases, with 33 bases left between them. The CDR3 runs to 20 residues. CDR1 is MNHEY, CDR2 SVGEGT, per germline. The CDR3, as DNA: TGTGCCAGCAGTCGCTACGGGCGGCCTGGGGTTACAGGTTCTGGAAATGAGCAGTTCTTC. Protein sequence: CASSRYGRPGVTGSGNEQFF.

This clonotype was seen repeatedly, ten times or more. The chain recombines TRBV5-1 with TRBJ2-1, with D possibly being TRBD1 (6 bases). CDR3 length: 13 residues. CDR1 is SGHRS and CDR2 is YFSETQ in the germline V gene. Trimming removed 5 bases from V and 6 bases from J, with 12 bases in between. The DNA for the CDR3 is TGCGCCAGCAGTCTCGGACAGACCAATGAGCAGTTCTTC. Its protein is CASSLGQTNEQFF.

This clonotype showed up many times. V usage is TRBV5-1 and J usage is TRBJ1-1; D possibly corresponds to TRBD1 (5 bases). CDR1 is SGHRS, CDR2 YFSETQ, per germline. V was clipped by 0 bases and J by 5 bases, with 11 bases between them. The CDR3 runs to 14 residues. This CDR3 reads CASSLGTRGTEAFF. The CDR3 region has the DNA TGCGCCAGCAGCTTGGGGACAAGAGGGACTGAAGCTTTCTTT.

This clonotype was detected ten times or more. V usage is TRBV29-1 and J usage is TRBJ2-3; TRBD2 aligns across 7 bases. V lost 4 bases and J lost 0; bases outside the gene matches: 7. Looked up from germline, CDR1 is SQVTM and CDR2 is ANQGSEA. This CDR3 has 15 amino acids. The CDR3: CSVGEGVPSTDTQYF. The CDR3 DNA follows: TGCAGCGTTGGGGAGGGTGTCCCTAGCACAGATACGCAGTATTTT.

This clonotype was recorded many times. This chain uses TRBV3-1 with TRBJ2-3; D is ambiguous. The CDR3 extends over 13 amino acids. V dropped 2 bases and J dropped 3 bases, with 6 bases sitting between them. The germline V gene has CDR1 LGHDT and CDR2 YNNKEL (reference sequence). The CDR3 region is CASSQLGTDTQYF. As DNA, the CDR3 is TGTGCCAGCAGCCAATTGGGTACAGATACGCAGTATTTT.

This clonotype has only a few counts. The CDR3 spells CASSRDRGKNTEAFF. The DNA for the CDR3 is TGTGCCAGCAGTAGGGACAGAGGAAAGAACACTGAAGCTTTCTTT. The chain has TRBV12-3 or TRBV12-4 and TRBJ1-1, with 7 bases that match TRBD1. V gave up 5 bases and J gave up 1 base; unmatched junction bases: 7. There are 15 residues in the CDR3.

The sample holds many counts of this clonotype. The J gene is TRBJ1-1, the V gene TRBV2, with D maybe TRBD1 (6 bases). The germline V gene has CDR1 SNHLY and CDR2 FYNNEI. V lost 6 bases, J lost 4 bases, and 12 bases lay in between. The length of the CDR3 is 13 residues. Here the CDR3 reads CASSTGRGTEAFF. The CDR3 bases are TGTGCCAGCAGCACAGGGAGAGGCACTGAAGCTTTCTTT.

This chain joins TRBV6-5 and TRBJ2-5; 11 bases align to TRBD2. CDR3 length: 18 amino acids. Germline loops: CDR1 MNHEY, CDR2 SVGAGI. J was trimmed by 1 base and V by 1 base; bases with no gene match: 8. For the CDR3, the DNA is TGTGCCAGCAGTTACTTTCCCTCTAGCGGGGGGCCCCAAGAGACCCAGTACTTC. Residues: CASSYFPSSGGPQETQYF.

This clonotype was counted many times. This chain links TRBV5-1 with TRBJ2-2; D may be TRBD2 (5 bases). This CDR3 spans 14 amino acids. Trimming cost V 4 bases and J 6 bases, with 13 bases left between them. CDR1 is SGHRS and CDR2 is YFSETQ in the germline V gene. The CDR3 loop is CASSLSMRAGELFF. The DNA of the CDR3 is TGCGCCAGCAGCCTATCCATGCGGGCCGGGGAGCTGTTTTTT.

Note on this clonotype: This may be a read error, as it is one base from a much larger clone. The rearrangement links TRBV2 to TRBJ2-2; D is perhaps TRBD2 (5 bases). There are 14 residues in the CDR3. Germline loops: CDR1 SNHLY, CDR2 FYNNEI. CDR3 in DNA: TGTGCCAGCGCGACCGATATGAACACCGGGGAGCTGTCTTTT. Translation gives CASATDMNTGELSF. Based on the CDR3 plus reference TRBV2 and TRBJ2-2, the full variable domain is EPEVTQTPSHQVTQMGQEVILRCVPISNHLYFYWYRQILGQKVEFLVSFYNNEISEKSEIFDDQFSVERPDGSNFTLKIRSTKLEDSAMYFCASATDMNTGELSFGEGSRLTVL.

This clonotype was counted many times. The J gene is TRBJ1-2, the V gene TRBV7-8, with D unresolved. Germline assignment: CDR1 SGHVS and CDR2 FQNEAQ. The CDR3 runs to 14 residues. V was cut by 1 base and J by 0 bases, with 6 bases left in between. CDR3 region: CASSLDGTNYGYTF. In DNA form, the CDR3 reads TGTGCCAGCAGCTTAGACGGGACTAACTATGGCTACACCTTC. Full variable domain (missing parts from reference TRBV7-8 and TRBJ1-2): GAGVSQSPRYKVAKRGQDVALRCDPISGHVSLFWYQQALGQGPEFLTYFQNEAQLDKSGLPSDRFFAERPEGSVSTLKIQRTQQEDSAVYLCASSLDGTNYGYTFGSGTRLTVV.

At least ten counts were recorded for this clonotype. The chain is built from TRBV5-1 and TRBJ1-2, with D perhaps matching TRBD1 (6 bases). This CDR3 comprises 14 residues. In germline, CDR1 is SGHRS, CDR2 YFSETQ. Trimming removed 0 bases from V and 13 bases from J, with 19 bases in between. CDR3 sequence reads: CASSLVAGHGDLTF. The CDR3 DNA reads TGCGCCAGCAGCTTGGTTGCGGGACACGGAGATCTCACCTTC.

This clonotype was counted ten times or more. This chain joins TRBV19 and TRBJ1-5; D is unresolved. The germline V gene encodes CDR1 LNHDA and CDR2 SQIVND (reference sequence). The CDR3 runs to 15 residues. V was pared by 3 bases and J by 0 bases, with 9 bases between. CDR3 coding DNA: TGTGCCAGTAGTATCAACTTATATAGCAATCAGCCCCAGCATTTT. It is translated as CASSINLYSNQPQHF. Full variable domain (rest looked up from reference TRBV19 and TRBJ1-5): DGGITQSPKYLFRKEGQNVTLSCEQNLNHDAMYWYRQDPGQGLRLIYYSQIVNDFQKGDIAEGYSVSREKKESFPLTVTSAQKNPTAFYLCASSINLYSNQPQHFGDGTRLSIL.

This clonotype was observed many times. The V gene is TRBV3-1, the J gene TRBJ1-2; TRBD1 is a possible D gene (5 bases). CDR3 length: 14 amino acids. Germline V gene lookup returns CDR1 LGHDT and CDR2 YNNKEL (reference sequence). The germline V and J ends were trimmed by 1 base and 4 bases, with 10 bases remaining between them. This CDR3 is CASSQVGDFYGYTF. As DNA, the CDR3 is TGTGCCAGCAGCCAAGTCGGGGACTTCTATGGCTACACCTTC. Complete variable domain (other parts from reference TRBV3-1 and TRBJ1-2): DTAVSQTPKYLVTQMGNDKSIKCEQNLGHDTMYWYKQDSKKFLKIMFSYNNKELIINETVPNRFSPKSPDKAHLNLHINSLELGDSAVYFCASSQVGDFYGYTFGSGTRLTVV.